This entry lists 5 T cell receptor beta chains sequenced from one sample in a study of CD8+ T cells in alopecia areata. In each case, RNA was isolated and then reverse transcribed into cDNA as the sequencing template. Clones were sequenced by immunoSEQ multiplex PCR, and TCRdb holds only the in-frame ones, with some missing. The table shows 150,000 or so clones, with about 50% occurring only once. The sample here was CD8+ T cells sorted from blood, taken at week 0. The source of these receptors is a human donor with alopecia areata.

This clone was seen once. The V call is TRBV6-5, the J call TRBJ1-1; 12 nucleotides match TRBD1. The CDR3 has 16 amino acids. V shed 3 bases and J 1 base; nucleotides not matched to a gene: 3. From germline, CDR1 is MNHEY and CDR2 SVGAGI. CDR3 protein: CASSYGTGGRNTEAFF. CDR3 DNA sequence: TGTGCCAGCAGTTATGGGACAGGGGGCCGGAACACTGAAGCTTTCTTT.

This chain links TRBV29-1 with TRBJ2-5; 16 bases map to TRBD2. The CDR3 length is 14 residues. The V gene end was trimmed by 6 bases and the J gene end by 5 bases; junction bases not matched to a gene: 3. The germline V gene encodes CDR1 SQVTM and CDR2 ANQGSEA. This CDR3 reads CSVGTSGGAETQYF. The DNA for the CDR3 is TGCAGCGTGGGGACTAGCGGGGGGGCTGAGACCCAGTACTTC.

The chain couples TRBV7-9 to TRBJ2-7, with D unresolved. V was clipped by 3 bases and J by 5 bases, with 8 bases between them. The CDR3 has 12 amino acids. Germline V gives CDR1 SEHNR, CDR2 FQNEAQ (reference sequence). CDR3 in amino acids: CASSFGSNEQYF. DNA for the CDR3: TGTGCCAGCAGCTTTGGCTCAAACGAGCAGTACTTC.

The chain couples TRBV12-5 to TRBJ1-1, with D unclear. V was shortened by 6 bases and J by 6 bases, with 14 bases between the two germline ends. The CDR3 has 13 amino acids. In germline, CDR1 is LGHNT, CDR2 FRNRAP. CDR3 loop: CASGLNGVSEAFF. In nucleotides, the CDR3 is TGTGCTAGTGGCTTGAACGGGGTCTCTGAAGCTTTCTTT. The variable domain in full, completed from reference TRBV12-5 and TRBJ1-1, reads DARVTQTPRHKVTEMGQEVTMRCQPILGHNTVFWYRQTMMQGLELLAYFRNRAPLDDSGMPKDRFSAEMPDATLATLKIQPSEPRDSAVYFCASGLNGVSEAFFGQGTRLTVV.

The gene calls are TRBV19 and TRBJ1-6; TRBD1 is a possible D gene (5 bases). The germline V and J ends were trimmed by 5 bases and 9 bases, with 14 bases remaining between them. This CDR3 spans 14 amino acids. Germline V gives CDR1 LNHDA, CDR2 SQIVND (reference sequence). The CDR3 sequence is CASSVRDWGSPLHF. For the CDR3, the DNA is TGTGCCAGTAGTGTGCGGGACTGGGGTTCACCCCTCCACTTT. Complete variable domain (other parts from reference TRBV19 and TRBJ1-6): DGGITQSPKYLFRKEGQNVTLSCEQNLNHDAMYWYRQDPGQGLRLIYYSQIVNDFQKGDIAEGYSVSREKKESFPLTVTSAQKNPTAFYLCASSVRDWGSPLHFGNGTRLTVT.